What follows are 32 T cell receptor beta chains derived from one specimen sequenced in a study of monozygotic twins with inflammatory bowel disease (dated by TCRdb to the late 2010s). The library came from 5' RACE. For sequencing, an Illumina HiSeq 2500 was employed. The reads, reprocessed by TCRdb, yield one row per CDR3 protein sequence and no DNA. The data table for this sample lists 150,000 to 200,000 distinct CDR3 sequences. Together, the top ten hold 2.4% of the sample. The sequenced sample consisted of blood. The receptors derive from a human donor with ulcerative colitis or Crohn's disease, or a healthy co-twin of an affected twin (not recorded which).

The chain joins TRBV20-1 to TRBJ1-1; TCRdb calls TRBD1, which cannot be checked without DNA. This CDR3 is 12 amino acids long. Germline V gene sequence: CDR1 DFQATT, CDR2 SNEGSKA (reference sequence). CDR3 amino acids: CSAGRGQDEAFF.

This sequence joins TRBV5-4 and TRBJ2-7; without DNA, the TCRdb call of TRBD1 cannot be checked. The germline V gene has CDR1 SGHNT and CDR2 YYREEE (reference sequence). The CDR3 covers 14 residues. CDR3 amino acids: CASSFGTVSYEQYF.

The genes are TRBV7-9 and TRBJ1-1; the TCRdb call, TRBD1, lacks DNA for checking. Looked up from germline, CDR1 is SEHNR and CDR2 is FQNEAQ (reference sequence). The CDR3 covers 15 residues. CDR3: CASSTLQGGARRAFF.

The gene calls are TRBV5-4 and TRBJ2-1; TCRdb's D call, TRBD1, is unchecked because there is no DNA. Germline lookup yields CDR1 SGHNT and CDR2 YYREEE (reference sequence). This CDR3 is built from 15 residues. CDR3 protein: CASSEDPDRNNEQFF.

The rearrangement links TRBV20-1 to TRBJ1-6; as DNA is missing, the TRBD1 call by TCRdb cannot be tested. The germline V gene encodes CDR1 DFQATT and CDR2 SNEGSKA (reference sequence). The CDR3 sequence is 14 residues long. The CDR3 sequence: CSAGGTGGDSPLHF.

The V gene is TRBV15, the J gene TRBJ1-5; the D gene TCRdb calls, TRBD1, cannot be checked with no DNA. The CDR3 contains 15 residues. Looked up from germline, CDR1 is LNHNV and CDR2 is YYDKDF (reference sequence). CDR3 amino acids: CATSRDSGNNQPQHF.

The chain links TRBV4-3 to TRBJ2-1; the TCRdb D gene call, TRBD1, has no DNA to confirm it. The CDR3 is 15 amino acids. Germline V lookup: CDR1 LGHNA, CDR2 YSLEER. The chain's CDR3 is CASSQDVGTWSEQFF.

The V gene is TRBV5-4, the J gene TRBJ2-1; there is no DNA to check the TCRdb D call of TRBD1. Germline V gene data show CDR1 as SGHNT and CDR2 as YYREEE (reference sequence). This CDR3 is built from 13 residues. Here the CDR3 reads CTSSLQGYNEQFF.

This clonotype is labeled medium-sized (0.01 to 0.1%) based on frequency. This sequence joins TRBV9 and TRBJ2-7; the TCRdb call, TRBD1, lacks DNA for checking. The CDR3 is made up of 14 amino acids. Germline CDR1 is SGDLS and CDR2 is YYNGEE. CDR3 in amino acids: CASSPSGAPYEQYF.

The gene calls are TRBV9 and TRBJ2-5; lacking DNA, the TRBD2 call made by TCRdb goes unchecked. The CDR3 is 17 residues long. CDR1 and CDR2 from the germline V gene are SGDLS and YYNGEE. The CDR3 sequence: CASSSGTSGGAEETQYF.

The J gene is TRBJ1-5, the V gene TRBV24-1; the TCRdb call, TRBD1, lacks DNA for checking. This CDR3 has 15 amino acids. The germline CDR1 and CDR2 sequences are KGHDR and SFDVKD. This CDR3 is CATSDPGQGDQPQHF.

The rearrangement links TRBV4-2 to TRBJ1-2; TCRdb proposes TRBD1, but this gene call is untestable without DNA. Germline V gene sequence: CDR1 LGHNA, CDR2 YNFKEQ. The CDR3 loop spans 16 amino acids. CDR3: CASSQDSGTVNYGYTF.

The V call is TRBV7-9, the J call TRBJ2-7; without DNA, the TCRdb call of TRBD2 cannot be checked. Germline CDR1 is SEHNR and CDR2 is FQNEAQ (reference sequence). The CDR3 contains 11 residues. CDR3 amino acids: CASSTGLAQYF.

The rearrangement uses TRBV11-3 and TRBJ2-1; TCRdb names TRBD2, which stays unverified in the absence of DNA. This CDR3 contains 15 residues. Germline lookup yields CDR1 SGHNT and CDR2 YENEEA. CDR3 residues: CASSLLAGAGNEQFF.

The CDR3: CSASQGIGYEQYF. The V and J genes are TRBV20-1 and TRBJ2-7; with no DNA, the TCRdb D assignment of TRBD1 cannot be verified. Per germline, CDR1 DFQATT and CDR2 SNEGSKA (reference sequence). There are 13 residues in the CDR3.

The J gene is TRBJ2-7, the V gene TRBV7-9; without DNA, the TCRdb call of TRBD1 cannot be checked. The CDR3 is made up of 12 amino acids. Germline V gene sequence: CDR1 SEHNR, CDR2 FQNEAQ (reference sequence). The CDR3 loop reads CASSPQGSEQYF.

The CDR3 protein is CASSQGQYGGELFF. V is TRBV12-3 or TRBV12-4 and J is TRBJ2-2; the TRBD1 assignment by TCRdb is unverifiable without DNA. CDR3 length equals 14 residues.

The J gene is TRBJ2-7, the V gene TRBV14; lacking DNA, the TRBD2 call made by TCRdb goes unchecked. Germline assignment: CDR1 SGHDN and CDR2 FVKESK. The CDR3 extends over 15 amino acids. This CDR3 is CASSQLAPDNNEQYF.

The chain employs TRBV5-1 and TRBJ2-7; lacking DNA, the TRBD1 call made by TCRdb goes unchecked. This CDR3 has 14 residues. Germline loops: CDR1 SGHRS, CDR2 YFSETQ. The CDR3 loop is CASSLVTGAGEQYF.

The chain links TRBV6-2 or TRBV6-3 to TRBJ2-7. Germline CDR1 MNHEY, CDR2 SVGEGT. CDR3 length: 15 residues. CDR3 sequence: CASRPTTLGSYEQYF.

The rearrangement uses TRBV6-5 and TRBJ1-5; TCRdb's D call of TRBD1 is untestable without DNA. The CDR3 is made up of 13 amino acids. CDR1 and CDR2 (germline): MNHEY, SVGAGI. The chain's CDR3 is CASQGGNNQPQHF.

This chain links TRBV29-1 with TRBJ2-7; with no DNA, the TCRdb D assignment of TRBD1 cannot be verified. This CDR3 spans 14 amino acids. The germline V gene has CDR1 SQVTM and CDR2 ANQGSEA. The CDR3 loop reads CSVGGTGGFYEQYF.

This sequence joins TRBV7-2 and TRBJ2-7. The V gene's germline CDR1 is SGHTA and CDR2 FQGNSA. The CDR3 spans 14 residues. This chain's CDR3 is CASSFDVGSYEQYF.

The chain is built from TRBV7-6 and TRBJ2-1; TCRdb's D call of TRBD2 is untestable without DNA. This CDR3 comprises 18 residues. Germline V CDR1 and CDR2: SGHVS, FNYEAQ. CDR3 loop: CASSLFTRGALYYNEQFF.

The CDR3 reads CASSMSLASYEQYF. This chain links TRBV19 with TRBJ2-7. The germline gives CDR1 LNHDA, CDR2 SQIVND (reference sequence). This CDR3 has 14 amino acids. Looking up the rest from reference TRBV19 and TRBJ2-7 gives the full variable domain: DGGITQSPKYLFRKEGQNVTLSCEQNLNHDAMYWYRQDPGQGLRLIYYSQIVNDFQKGDIAEGYSVSREKKESFPLTVTSAQKNPTAFYLCASSMSLASYEQYFGPGTRLTVT.

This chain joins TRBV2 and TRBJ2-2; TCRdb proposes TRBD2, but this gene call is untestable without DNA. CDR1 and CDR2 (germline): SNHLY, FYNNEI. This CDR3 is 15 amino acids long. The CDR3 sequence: CASSRLAGLTGELFF. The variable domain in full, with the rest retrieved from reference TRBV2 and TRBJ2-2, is EPEVTQTPSHQVTQMGQEVILRCVPISNHLYFYWYRQILGQKVEFLVSFYNNEISEKSEIFDDQFSVERPDGSNFTLKIRSTKLEDSAMYFCASSRLAGLTGELFFGEGSRLTVL.

CDR3 region: CASSPPLGSSYNEQFF. The chain combines TRBV7-8 with TRBJ2-1; TCRdb lists TRBD1, though no DNA is available to test this call. Germline loops: CDR1 SGHVS, CDR2 FQNEAQ. The CDR3 covers 16 residues.

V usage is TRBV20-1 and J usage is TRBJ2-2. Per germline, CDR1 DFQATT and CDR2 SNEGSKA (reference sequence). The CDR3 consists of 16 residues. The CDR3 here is CSARDLARTNTGELFF.

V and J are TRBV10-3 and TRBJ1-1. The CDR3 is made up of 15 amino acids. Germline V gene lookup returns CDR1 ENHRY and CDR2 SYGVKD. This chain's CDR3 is CAISDMDRVNTEAFF.

The CDR3 sequence: CASSFGGRSSYEQYF. This sequence joins TRBV28 and TRBJ2-7. CDR3 length: 15 amino acids. Germline assignment: CDR1 MDHEN and CDR2 SYDVKM.

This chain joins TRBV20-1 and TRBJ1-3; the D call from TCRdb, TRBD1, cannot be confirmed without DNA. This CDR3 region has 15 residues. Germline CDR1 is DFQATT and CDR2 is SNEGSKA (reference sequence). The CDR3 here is CSARNPQKAGNTIYF.

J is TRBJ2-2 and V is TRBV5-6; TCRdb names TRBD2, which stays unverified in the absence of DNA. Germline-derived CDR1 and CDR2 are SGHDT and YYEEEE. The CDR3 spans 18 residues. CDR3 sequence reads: CASSLILAGGANTGELFF.